Included here is one TCR beta chain sequence, with context. The data were produced by immunoSEQ multiplex PCR, yet TCRdb's version contains in-frame clones alone and is incomplete. The sample yields some 140,000 clones, around nine tenths seen once. Germline V gene data show CDR1 as SGDLS and CDR2 as YYNGEE. This CDR3 is 16 amino acids long. Trimming removed 0 bases at V and 5 bases at J, with 16 bases between. This sample was taken from a study of control samples from healthy donors and cancer patients. The source is a woman aged 25-40 years in good health. The chain employs TRBV9 and TRBJ2-3; possible D gene TRBD1, 6 bases. The sample consisted of blood. CDR3 loop: CASSVEGQGIRDTQYF. In DNA form, the CDR3 reads TGTGCCAGCAGCGTAGAGGGACAAGGTATTAGAGATACGCAGTATTTT.